The 28 T cell receptor beta chains given below trace back to one sample, sequenced in a study of early T cells in non-severe SARS-CoV-2 infection. TCRdb redid the calling of the 5' RACE reads with MiXCR, one entry per CDR3 protein. The profile shows some 64,000 distinct CDR3 sequences, over 8% of them singletons. The sequencing used whole blood, collected at baseline. These receptors came from an adult who was a healthcare worker with PCR-confirmed SARS-CoV-2 infection or an uninfected control (not recorded which).

This clonotype was observed a handful of times. For the CDR3, the DNA is TGCAGTGCTAGAGACACCAACAGGGGCGTTAACTATGGCTACACCTTC. This sequence encodes CSARDTNRGVNYGYTF. The V call is TRBV20-1, the J call TRBJ1-2; 7 bases map to TRBD1. The CDR3 consists of 16 residues. CDR1 DFQATT and CDR2 SNEGSKA come from the germline V gene (reference sequence). J was trimmed by 1 base and V by 0 bases; bases with no gene match: 8.

A few counts support this clonotype. The chain carries TRBV4-2 and TRBJ1-1; 9 bases map to TRBD1. Germline V gives CDR1 LGHNA, CDR2 YNFKEQ. V lost 1 base and J lost 3; bases outside the gene matches: 12. The CDR3 has 18 residues. In nucleotides, the CDR3 is TGTGCCAGCAGCCAAGGGAAAGGGGACAGGGCGTATGACACTGAAGCTTTCTTT. Amino acids: CASSQGKGDRAYDTEAFF.

This clonotype appeared a few times. The V gene is TRBV6-1, the J gene TRBJ1-2; D gene uncertain. CDR3 length: 10 residues. Trimming left V 6 bases short and J 5 bases short, with 4 bases between. Germline assignment: CDR1 MNHNS and CDR2 SASEGT. The CDR3 sequence: CASSEYGYTF. The CDR3 DNA follows: TGTGCCAGCAGCGAATATGGCTACACCTTC.

The rearrangement links TRBV28 to TRBJ1-6; 7 nucleotides line up with TRBD1. Germline V lookup: CDR1 MDHEN, CDR2 SYDVKM. The CDR3 contains 16 residues. The junction had 11 bases not matched to a gene; V was cut back by 4 bases and J by 8 bases. The CDR3 loop is CASSSGQDSSYSPLHF. CDR3 coding DNA: TGTGCCAGCAGTTCCGGACAGGATTCCTCTTATTCACCCCTCCACTTT.

This clonotype was counted a few times. The chain has TRBV11-2 and TRBJ2-1, with no clear D. This CDR3 has 13 amino acids. Trimming left V 3 bases short and J 10 bases short, with 13 bases between. Germline loops: CDR1 SGHAT, CDR2 FQNNGV. The CDR3 loop reads CASSFLRLQEQFF. Here the CDR3 DNA reads TGTGCCAGCAGCTTCCTGAGACTGCAGGAGCAGTTCTTC. Together with reference TRBV11-2 and TRBJ2-1, the CDR3 gives the full variable domain: EAGVAQSPRYKIIEKRQSVAFWCNPISGHATLYWYQQILGQGPKLLIQFQNNGVVDDSQLPKDRFSAERLKGVDSTLKIQPAKLEDSAVYLCASSFLRLQEQFFGPGTRLTVL.

Many counts were recorded for this clonotype. The CDR3 sequence: CASSQAGVTEAFF. In nucleotides, the CDR3 is TGTGCCAGCAGCCAAGCGGGCGTCACTGAAGCTTTCTTT. The chain is built from TRBV3-1 and TRBJ1-1; no reliable D call. The V end lost 1 base, the J end lost 4 bases, and 7 bases lay between the germline ends. The CDR3 contains 13 residues. Germline V gene lookup returns CDR1 LGHDT and CDR2 YNNKEL (reference sequence).

This clonotype showed up just a few times. The chain recombines TRBV28 with TRBJ2-1, with D perhaps being TRBD1 or TRBD2 (7 bases each). The V gene lost 7 bases and the J gene lost 2 bases, with 18 bases spanning the gap. The CDR3 loop spans 16 amino acids. In germline, CDR1 is MDHEN, CDR2 SYDVKM. The CDR3 region has the DNA TGTGCCAGCACCCGGGGAGGGGGCCGACCCTACAATGAGCAGTTCTTC. Amino acids: CASTRGGGRPYNEQFF.

This clonotype was picked up a small number of times. The V call is TRBV4-1, the J call TRBJ1-6, with 8 bases lining up with TRBD1. This CDR3 has 17 amino acids. J gave up 14 bases and V 4 bases, and 19 bases lay outside the gene matches. The germline V gene encodes CDR1 MGHRA and CDR2 YSYEKL. CDR3 loop: CASSPIMPGQASSTLHF. CDR3 nucleotides: TGCGCCAGCAGCCCTATAATGCCGGGACAGGCCTCCTCCACCCTCCACTTT.

V is TRBV29-1 and J is TRBJ2-7; D might be TRBD1 (6 bases). The CDR3 is 11 amino acids. The V gene's germline CDR1 is SQVTM and CDR2 ANQGSEA. V dropped 7 bases and J dropped 4 bases, with 11 bases sitting between them. The CDR3 DNA is TGCAGCGCCGGACAGCGTTACGAGCAGTACTTC. Protein sequence: CSAGQRYEQYF.

For this clonotype: A much larger clonotype is one base distant, so this may be a read error. The chain has TRBV10-3 and TRBJ2-5; 8 bases are shared with TRBD2. CDR3 size: 15 residues. Germline V gives CDR1 ENHRY, CDR2 SYGVKD. The V and J ends lost 5 bases and 2 bases, in that order; junction bases with no gene match: 7. The CDR3 coding sequence is TGTGCCATCAGTAGCCAACCGGGAGGGCAAGAGACCCAGTACTTC. It is translated as CAISSQPGGQETQYF.

The chain is built from TRBV18 and TRBJ2-5, with no clear D. CDR1 KGHSH and CDR2 LQKENI come from the germline V gene. This CDR3 contains 11 residues. V lost 5 bases and J lost 2, with 3 bases in between. The CDR3 DNA sequence: TGTGCCAGCTCAATACAAGAGACCCAGTACTTC. Protein: CASSIQETQYF.

To note about this clonotype: It may be a read error: a sequence one base away is much more abundant. The rearrangement joins TRBV27 to TRBJ2-1, with 11 bases matching TRBD1. The CDR3 loop spans 17 amino acids. Germline lookup yields CDR1 MNHEY and CDR2 SMNVEV (reference sequence). The CDR3 region has the DNA TGTGCCGGCAGCCTCTATTGGGACAGGGGGGTTTACAATGAGCAGTTCTTC. This encodes CAGSLYWDRGVYNEQFF.

This clonotype occurred many times. The genes are TRBV13 and TRBJ2-7; 7 nucleotides line up with TRBD1. Germline lookup yields CDR1 PRHDT and CDR2 FYEKMQ (reference sequence). The J segment lost 4 bases and the V segment lost 3 bases, leaving 6 bases of the junction unmatched. The CDR3 is made up of 14 amino acids. This CDR3 reads CASSLGQTHYEQYF. For the CDR3, the DNA is TGTGCCAGCAGCTTGGGACAGACTCATTACGAGCAGTACTTC.

This clonotype was seen more than once but under ten times. V is TRBV20-1 and J is TRBJ2-7; 13 nucleotides align to TRBD2. The CDR3 has 13 amino acids. The V and J ends lost 6 bases and 8 bases, in that order; junction bases with no gene match: 7. The germline V gene encodes CDR1 DFQATT and CDR2 SNEGSKA (reference sequence). The DNA for the CDR3 is TGCAGTGCGACCGGGACTAGCGGGACTCAGCAGTACTTC. Its protein is CSATGTSGTQQYF.

This clonotype was seen many times. The V and J genes are TRBV20-1 and TRBJ2-1; 11 nucleotides line up with TRBD2. Germline V CDR1 and CDR2: DFQATT, SNEGSKA (reference sequence). The V segment lost 5 bases and the J segment 5 bases; nucleotides outside the gene matches: 8. The CDR3 covers 15 residues. CDR3 sequence reads: CSAPLAGGPDNEQFF. The DNA of the CDR3 is TGCAGTGCTCCGTTAGCGGGAGGGCCTGACAATGAGCAGTTCTTC.

This rearrangement joins TRBV12-3 or TRBV12-4 to TRBJ1-4; D is undetermined. This CDR3 comprises 16 residues. Trimming stripped 2 bases from V and 0 bases from J, with 10 bases between. The CDR3 nucleotides are TGTGCCAGCAGTTTAAACGACGTTGCAACTAATGAAAAACTGTTTTTT. Translated, it gives CASSLNDVATNEKLFF.

In this sample, this clonotype turned up many times. The V call is TRBV28, the J call TRBJ1-1, with TRBD1 matching over 8 bases. CDR3 length: 15 residues. Germline V gene data show CDR1 as MDHEN and CDR2 as SYDVKM. The V segment lost 10 bases and the J segment 2 bases; nucleotides outside the gene matches: 12. The DNA of the CDR3 is TGTGCCACCCACCCCTGGACAGGGACCAACACTGAAGCTTTCTTT. This codes for CATHPWTGTNTEAFF.

This clonotype was seen a few times. The chain links TRBV7-2 to TRBJ1-2; possible D gene TRBD1, 5 bases. Germline CDR1 is SGHTA and CDR2 is FQGNSA. V was shortened by 5 bases and J by 7 bases, with 17 bases between the two germline ends. The CDR3 loop spans 14 amino acids. CDR3 bases: TGTGCCAGCAGCCCTACTAGACAGAGTTTTGGCTACACCTTC. Residues: CASSPTRQSFGYTF.

This clonotype occurred many times. This chain joins TRBV11-2 and TRBJ2-5, with D tentatively TRBD2 (5 bases). Trimming stripped 3 bases from V and 2 bases from J, with 7 bases between. There are 13 residues in the CDR3. Germline CDR1 reads SGHAT; CDR2 reads FQNNGV. In DNA form, the CDR3 reads TGTGCCAGCAGCTTTCGGAGGCAAGAGACCCAGTACTTC. Its translation is CASSFRRQETQYF.

V gene TRBV7-8 combines with J gene TRBJ2-5; the D gene is possibly TRBD2 (5 bases). Trimming removed 4 bases at V and 2 bases at J, with 8 bases between. Per germline, CDR1 SGHVS and CDR2 FQNEAQ. This CDR3 spans 13 amino acids. The CDR3 loop reads CASSWTAQETQYF. The CDR3 DNA follows: TGTGCCAGCAGCTGGACTGCTCAAGAGACCCAGTACTTC. The full variable domain, completed using reference TRBV7-8 and TRBJ2-5, is GAGVSQSPRYKVAKRGQDVALRCDPISGHVSLFWYQQALGQGPEFLTYFQNEAQLDKSGLPSDRFFAERPEGSVSTLKIQRTQQEDSAVYLCASSWTAQETQYFGPGTRLLVL.

This clonotype came up a few times. J is TRBJ1-2 and V is TRBV5-4, with 7 bases fitting TRBD1. Losses at the gene ends were 3 bases for V and 4 bases for J; bases not matched to a gene: 6. CDR1 and CDR2 (germline): SGHNT, YYREEE (reference sequence). The CDR3 contains 14 residues. CDR3 DNA sequence: TGTGCCAGCAGCTACGGGACAGAAGCCTATGGCTACACCTTC. Its protein is CASSYGTEAYGYTF.

This clonotype was seen repeatedly, ten times or more. CDR3 DNA: TGTGCCAGCAGTGAATGGGGAATCTCTGGGGCCAACGTCCTGACTTTC. Protein product: CASSEWGISGANVLTF. This rearrangement joins TRBV25-1 to TRBJ2-6; the D is unclear. This CDR3 region has 16 residues. CDR1 is MGHDK and CDR2 is SYGVNS in the germline V gene. V lost 1 base to trimming and J lost 0 bases, with 7 bases between them.

This clonotype was seen a handful of times. The chain combines TRBV2 with TRBJ1-5, with no clear D. Germline V lookup: CDR1 SNHLY, CDR2 FYNNEI. V was clipped by 8 bases and J by 4 bases, with 9 bases between them. The CDR3 contains 12 residues. CDR3 in DNA: TGTGCCAGCCGGCGCCAAAATCAGCCCCAGCATTTT. It encodes CASRRQNQPQHF.

The table lists this clonotype with many counts. The chain combines TRBV29-1 with TRBJ1-1, with D unresolved. The CDR3 sequence is 12 residues long. From germline, CDR1 is SQVTM and CDR2 ANQGSEA. V was trimmed by 7 bases and J by 0 bases, leaving 9 bases between them. CDR3 sequence reads: CSALRLNTEAFF. The CDR3 region has the DNA TGCAGCGCCCTCCGGTTGAACACTGAAGCTTTCTTT.

This clonotype was seen only a few times. The rearrangement joins TRBV7-3 to TRBJ2-3, with 7 bases aligning to TRBD2. Per germline, CDR1 SGHTA and CDR2 FQGTGA. This CDR3 comprises 14 residues. The V segment lost 2 bases and the J segment 5 bases; nucleotides outside the gene matches: 4. The CDR3 DNA reads as TGTGCCAGCAGCTTAGGTTCGGGGGGAGATACGCAGTATTTT. Encoded protein: CASSLGSGGDTQYF.

This clonotype was seen ten or more times. The chain couples TRBV10-3 to TRBJ1-5; 7 bases line up with TRBD1. Germline V gene sequence: CDR1 ENHRY, CDR2 SYGVKD. The ends lost 10 bases at V and 4 bases at J; junction bases unmatched: 4. The CDR3 consists of 12 residues. The CDR3 spells CATGQDNQPQHF. DNA for the CDR3: TGTGCCACCGGACAGGATAATCAGCCCCAGCATTTT.

Many counts were recorded for this clonotype. The chain employs TRBV7-3 and TRBJ2-1, with 12 bases identical to TRBD1. The germline V gene has CDR1 SGHTA and CDR2 FQGTGA. The CDR3 spans 19 residues. Trimming cost V 5 bases and J 0 bases; bases outside gene matches: 11. In nucleotides, the CDR3 is TGTGCCAGCAGCCTCTCCGGGACAGGGGGCTCTAGCTCCTACAATGAGCAGTTCTTC. Translation gives CASSLSGTGGSSSYNEQFF.

The table lists this clonotype with a few counts. The V gene is TRBV7-9, the J gene TRBJ2-7; D is undetermined. V was cut by 4 bases and J by 4 bases, with 11 bases left in between. This CDR3 spans 13 amino acids. CDR1 SEHNR and CDR2 FQNEAQ come from the germline V gene (reference sequence). CDR3 in amino acids: CASSSSFQYEQYF. For the CDR3, the DNA is TGTGCCAGCAGCTCCTCGTTCCAGTACGAGCAGTACTTC.